This record looks at one T cell receptor beta chain sequence and its context. This clonotype showed up many times. Its antigen remains unidentified. Qualities for individual bases were not recorded, and no much larger clone is one base off. The instrument given in TCRdb is Illumina NovaSeq 6000. TCRalpha and TCRbeta cDNA libraries were constructed by 5'RACE with constant-segment primers, with sample barcodes and unique molecular identifiers being introduced. RNA was extracted from every sample with Trizol reagent. The libraries were amplified in two PCR steps, and the second step added a second sample barcode and Illumina TruSeq adapters. The libraries were sequenced on an Illumina NovaSeq using 2 x 150 bp paired-end reads. Under the source paper's analysis protocol: The reads were demultiplexed and collapsed into UMI-guided consensus sequences using migec v1.2.7. Using mixcr v2.1.11, UMI consensuses were aligned to TRA and TRB V and J templates and then assembled into clonotypes. Expanded or contracted clonotypes were those called significant by both edgeR and NoisET, with noise models trained on biological replicates. edgeR calls used a false discovery rate-adjusted p below 0.01 and a log2 fold-change threshold of 1. As an exploratory analysis of dynamics, max-normalized trajectories of the 1000 most abundant clonotypes were examined with PCA combined with hierarchical clustering. Each responding clone was given a CD4 or CD8 phenotype based on the CD4+ and CD8+ repertoires, which had been sequenced separately. In-frame beta chains were kept once TCRdb had trimmed the public reads at Q25 with fastp and called clones with MiXCR. Each entry is one CDR3 protein sequence, shown with its most common DNA and genes. The V and J calls, along with clone size, are taken from TCRdb and not from the paper's own processing. A total of 150,000 or so distinct CDR3 sequences appear in this sample, around a third of them only once. The top ten hold around 13% of the sample.

Ficoll-Paque density gradient centrifugation was the method used to isolate PBMCs. These data come from a study of T-cell memory formation after mild COVID-19 (dated by TCRdb to about 2021). Some background on the complete study: Most TCR sequence clusters were specific to one of the two donors. In a couple of donors, T-cell clones that expanded and contracted after mild COVID-19 were followed by sequencing TCRalpha and TCRbeta repertoires longitudinally. Two young, previously healthy adult volunteers, one female and one male, were included in the cohort.

Broad study findings and their caveats: From day 15 to 85, contracting clones showed balanced CD4/CD8 phenotypes, whereas a second wave of clones that expanded from day 15 to 37 leaned towards CD4+. The study included only a couple of mild cases, and larger cohorts that include severe cases with pre-infection samples were judged to be necessary. SARS-CoV-2 specificity of the second-wave clones peaking on day 37 was not confirmed. Some responding clones were detected in pre-infection memory, suggesting pre-existing cross-reactive memory T cells joined the SARS-CoV-2 response. Contracting CD4+ clones were found mainly in CM and EM memory subsets, while CD8+ clones were enriched in EMRA.

From the cysteine up to the phenylalanine, the CDR3 has a length of 15 residues. The retained sequence is limited to the CDR3, 45 bases, with the frame set at the first base. Via the germline V gene (reference sequence), CDR1 is DFQATT and CDR2 SNEGSKA. V was cut back by 3 bases and J by 4 bases, leaving a gap of 15 bases between them. The sequenced sample was PBMCs or a T cell subset sorted from them (not recorded which). Recombination linked TRBV20-1 to TRBJ2-2; no D gene is confidently identified. This TCR came from an adult woman who had mild COVID-19 (a few samples of this study predate the infection). The sample titles of this study are shuffled in the database, so cell type and time point are left out; the donor was told from shared clones. The nucleotide sequence reads TGCAGTGCTAGGGACCCTTTTCGGAGCACCGGGGAGCTGTTTTTT. Its protein product is CSARDPFRSTGELFF.